This TCR beta chain was profiled in a study of siplizumab effects on memory and regulatory T cells. Study-wide findings and caveats: Naive or memory phenotype assignment was not possible for roughly 75-95% of proliferating CD4+ or CD8+ clones.

Naive, memory, effector memory and TEMRA subsets, all unstimulated, were sequenced in three donor pairs. Here immunoSEQ multiplex PCR was the method, and the copy in TCRdb shows in-frame clones only, minus some. The sample lists roughly 68,000 clones, around 78% occurring once. As concerns this clone: The antigen remains undetermined.

V lost 0 bases to trimming and J lost 14 bases, with 12 bases between them. The CDR3 is 13 residues long. Germline CDR1 is SGHRS and CDR2 is YFSETQ. The chain couples TRBV5-1 to TRBJ1-6; maybe TRBD1 (6 bases). Material for sequencing was memory CD4+ T cells sorted from blood. This receptor was obtained from a human donor in good health. The CDR3 loop reads CASSLEGGWTLHF. CDR3 DNA: TGCGCCAGCAGCTTGGAGGGGGGCTGGACCCTCCACTTT.